This T cell receptor (beta chain) was obtained from a study of blood T cell repertoires in COVID-19. Per the study methods: Amplification of reference gene primers provided the estimated nucleated cell counts. Clones were read by immunoSEQ multiplex PCR, and TCRdb kept only the in-frame ones, dropping some. That table is the source of V, J and clone size, and D and trimming were worked out from the DNA. The data hold roughly 380,000 clones, with roughly 84% observed a single time. Participants' own reports of clinical history determined their cohort assignment. Material: PBMCs or T cells enriched from blood (not recorded which). The TCR originated in a woman younger than 45 who had recovered from COVID-19.

The CDR3 loop reads CASSLVPGLTDTQYF. The CDR3 nucleotides read TGTGCCAGCAGCTTAGTCCCGGGACTCACAGATACGCAGTATTTT. This chain links TRBV11-2 with TRBJ2-3; D is possibly TRBD2 (6 bases). The V end was cut by 1 base, the J end by 2 bases, with 10 bases between. This CDR3 is 15 amino acids long. Germline V gene sequence: CDR1 SGHAT, CDR2 FQNNGV.